The 14 T cell receptor beta chains in this list originate from one sample, sequenced in a study of T cell clusters in autoimmune cytopenias. Each sample's input was 200 to 250 ng genomic DNA, 30,000 to 45,000 genome equivalents. Multiplex touch-down PCR amplified TRB using TRB-A and TRB-B pools in one tube. TCRdb reprocessed the multiplex PCR reads and reports one entry per CDR3 protein, with no DNA. The sample includes thousands of distinct CDR3 sequences. These data were also reused for a study on T cell repertoires in aging, cancer and after chemotherapy.

The material sequenced was peripheral blood. The receptor set was obtained from a human donor in good health.

The gene calls are TRBV5-4 and TRBJ1-4. Germline values: CDR1 SGHNT, CDR2 YYREEE (reference sequence). The CDR3 covers 14 residues. CDR3: CASSLGGTNEKLFF.

This chain links TRBV6-2 or TRBV6-3 with TRBJ2-2. The CDR3 runs to 13 residues. CDR1 and CDR2 (germline): MNHEY, SVGEGT. CDR3 residues: CASSSDFTGELFF.

CDR3 sequence reads: CASSFGTSNEQFF. The chain couples TRBV12-3 or TRBV12-4 to TRBJ2-1; TCRdb gives TRBD2 as the D gene, but with no DNA this cannot be confirmed. CDR3 size: 13 residues.

The chain combines TRBV24-1 with TRBJ2-2; no DNA is available, so the TRBD1 call from TCRdb remains unchecked. The CDR3 loop spans 13 amino acids. The germline CDR1 and CDR2 sequences are KGHDR and SFDVKD. The chain's CDR3 is CATSDQGAGELFF.

Considering frequency, this clonotype is medium-sized. The chain couples TRBV19 to TRBJ1-4. CDR3 length equals 12 residues. Germline V gene data show CDR1 as LNHDA and CDR2 as SQIVND (reference sequence). This CDR3 reads CASSRRGEKLFF. Full variable domain (outside the CDR3, taken from reference TRBV19 and TRBJ1-4): DGGITQSPKYLFRKEGQNVTLSCEQNLNHDAMYWYRQDPGQGLRLIYYSQIVNDFQKGDIAEGYSVSREKKESFPLTVTSAQKNPTAFYLCASSRRGEKLFFGSGTQLSVL.

The chain has TRBV5-1 and TRBJ2-2; the TCRdb call, TRBD1, lacks DNA for checking. The CDR3 sequence is 14 residues long. The V gene's germline CDR1 is SGHRS and CDR2 YFSETQ. The chain's CDR3 is CASSLGQGTGELFF. The full variable domain, its missing parts supplied by reference TRBV5-1 and TRBJ2-2, is KAGVTQTPRYLIKTRGQQVTLSCSPISGHRSVSWYQQTPGQGLQFLFEYFSETQRNKGNFPGRFSGRQFSNSRSEMNVSTLELGDSALYLCASSLGQGTGELFFGEGSRLTVL.

This sequence joins TRBV30 and TRBJ1-5; TCRdb calls TRBD1, which cannot be checked without DNA. The CDR3 is 15 amino acids. CDR1 and CDR2 from the germline V gene are GTSNPN and SVGIG (reference sequence). CDR3 residues: CAWSSGTGWVQPQHF.

The chain joins TRBV18 to TRBJ1-3. The CDR3 length is 14 residues. The germline V gene encodes CDR1 KGHSH and CDR2 LQKENI. CDR3 protein: CASSPSGDGNTIYF.

The rearrangement links TRBV27 to TRBJ2-1. The CDR3 spans 13 residues. Germline V gene lookup returns CDR1 MNHEY and CDR2 SMNVEV (reference sequence). CDR3 sequence: CASSHPPRGEQFF.

V usage is TRBV5-4 and J usage is TRBJ2-5. The germline CDR1 and CDR2 sequences are SGHNT and YYREEE (reference sequence). This CDR3 is built from 16 residues. The chain's CDR3 is CASSLGVDGVQETQYF.

Measured by frequency, this clonotype is medium-sized. The V and J genes are TRBV5-4 and TRBJ2-3. Germline assignment: CDR1 SGHNT and CDR2 YYREEE (reference sequence). There are 14 residues in the CDR3. CDR3 residues: CASSLDRGTDTQYF.

The chain employs TRBV6-5 and TRBJ1-3. Germline V gene data show CDR1 as MNHEY and CDR2 as SVGAGI. The CDR3 extends over 15 amino acids. The CDR3 loop is CASSPNTVSGNTIYF.

According to its frequency, this clonotype is large. The CDR3 region is CASSPGTGYNEQFF. This rearrangement joins TRBV5-6 to TRBJ2-1; absent DNA, TCRdb's TRBD1 call cannot be checked. This CDR3 has 14 residues. Germline V gene lookup returns CDR1 SGHDT and CDR2 YYEEEE.

This clonotype shows up as medium-sized (0.01 to 0.1%) by frequency. The chain employs TRBV19 and TRBJ1-1; without DNA, the TCRdb call of TRBD1 cannot be checked. The CDR3 extends over 14 amino acids. Germline V gives CDR1 LNHDA, CDR2 SQIVND (reference sequence). The CDR3 protein is CASNTDRLGTEAFF.